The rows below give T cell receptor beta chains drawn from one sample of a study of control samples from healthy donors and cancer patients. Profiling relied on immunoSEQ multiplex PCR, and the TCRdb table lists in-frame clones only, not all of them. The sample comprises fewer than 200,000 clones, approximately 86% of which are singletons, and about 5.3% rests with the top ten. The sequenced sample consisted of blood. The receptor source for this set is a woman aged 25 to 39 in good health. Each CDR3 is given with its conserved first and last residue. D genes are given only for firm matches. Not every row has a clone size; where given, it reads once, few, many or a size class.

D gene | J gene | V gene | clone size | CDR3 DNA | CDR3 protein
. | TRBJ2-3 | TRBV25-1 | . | TGTGCCAGCACCCGCACAGATACGCAGTATTTT | CASTRTDTQYF
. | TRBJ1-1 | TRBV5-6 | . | TGTGCCAGCACCTATGGGACCTCGGGGCAAACTGAAGCTTTCTTT | CASTYGTSGQTEAFF
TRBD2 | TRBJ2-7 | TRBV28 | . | TGTGCCAGCAGTTCTAGCGGGAGGGCCGTTGACTCCTACGAGCAGTACTTC | CASSSSGRAVDSYEQYF
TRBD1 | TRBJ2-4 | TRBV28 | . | TGTGCCAGCACCCCCGCGCATGGGACAGGGAGGTTTCTTGCCAAAAACATTCAGTACTTC | CASTPAHGTGRFLAKNIQYF
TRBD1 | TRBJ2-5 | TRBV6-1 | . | TGTGCCAGCAGTGTCGAGCCGGGACAGGTAAAGGAGACCCAGTACTTC | CASSVEPGQVKETQYF
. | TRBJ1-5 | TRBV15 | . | TGTGCCACCAGCAGCACCTTTAACAATCAGCCCCAGCATTTT | CATSSTFNNQPQHF
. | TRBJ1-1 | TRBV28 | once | TGTGCCAGCAGTACAACCCAACAGCCAACCCGGGTGGGAGCTTTCTTT | CASSTTQQPTRVGAFF
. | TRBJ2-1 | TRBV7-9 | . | TGTGGCGGGGACAGCTCCTACAATGAGCAGTTCTTC | CGGDSSYNEQFF
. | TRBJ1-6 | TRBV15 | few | TGTGCCACCAGCAGAGATCGTAACACTAATTCACCCCTCCACTTT | CATSRDRNTNSPLHF
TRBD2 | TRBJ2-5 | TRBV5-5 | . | TGTGCCACCAAGGTCGGCGGGGGGCGAGAGACCCAGTACTTC | CATKVGGGRETQYF
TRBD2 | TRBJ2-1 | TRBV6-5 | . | TGCGCCAGCTGCCTGACTAGCGGGAGTAATGAGCAGTTCTTC | CASCLTSGSNEQFF
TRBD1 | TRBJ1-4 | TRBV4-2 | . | TGTGCCAGCAGCCAAGAGGTAGGGGGCGGGACTAATGAAAAACTGTTTTTT | CASSQEVGGGTNEKLFF
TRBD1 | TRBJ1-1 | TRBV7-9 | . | TGTGCCAGCAGCGAAAGACAGGGGGCAGGTACTGAAGCTTTCTTT | CASSERQGAGTEAFF
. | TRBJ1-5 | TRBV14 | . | TGTGCCAGCAGCCAAGCGGAAGGATCGCCCCAGCATTTT | CASSQAEGSPQHF
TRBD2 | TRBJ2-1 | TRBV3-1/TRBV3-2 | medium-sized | TGTGCCAGCAGACTTACTAGCGGGAGGATCAATGAGCAGTTCTTC | CASRLTSGRINEQFF
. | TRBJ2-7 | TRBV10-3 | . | TGTGCCATATCAGCAGCCGGGGCCACCTACGAGCAGTACTTC | CAISAAGATYEQYF
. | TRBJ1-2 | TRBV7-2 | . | TGTGCCGTAGGGGCTGGGGGCTACACCTTC | CAVGAGGYTF
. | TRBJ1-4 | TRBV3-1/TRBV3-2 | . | TGTGCCAGCAGCCAATTGAGAGGGGGGGAAAAACTGTTTTTT | CASSQLRGGEKLFF
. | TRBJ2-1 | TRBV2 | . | TGTGCCAGCAGTGAGGTCGGGCAGTTCTTC | CASSEVGQFF
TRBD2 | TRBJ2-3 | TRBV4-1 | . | TGCGCCAGCCAAACGCGGGCGGGAGGAAGCACAGATACGCAGTATTTT | CASQTRAGGSTDTQYF
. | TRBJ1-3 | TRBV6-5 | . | TGTGCCAGCAGATCCGGGAGTGCCTCTGGAAACACCATATATTTT | CASRSGSASGNTIYF
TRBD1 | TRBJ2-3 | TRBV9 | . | TGTGCCAGCAGCGCATGGGACAGGAGCACAGATACGCAGTATTTT | CASSAWDRSTDTQYF
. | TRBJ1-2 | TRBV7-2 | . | TGTGCCAGCAGCTTAAGTGCCGGACAAGCTTATGGCTACACCTTC | CASSLSAGQAYGYTF
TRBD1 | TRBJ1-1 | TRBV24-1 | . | TGTGCCACCAGTGCTGGACAGGGGAACACTGAAGCTTTCTTT | CATSAGQGNTEAFF